The 4 T cell receptor beta chains below all came from one sample that was sequenced in a study of T-cell memory formation after mild COVID-19. In TCRdb, the 5' RACE reads were re-called with MiXCR into one record per CDR3 protein. The sample records roughly 380,000 distinct CDR3 sequences, around 28% being singletons. Sequenced material: PBMCs or a T cell subset sorted from them (not recorded which). The receptors were sampled from an adult woman who had mild COVID-19 (a few samples of this study predate the infection). Cell type and time point are not known.

The chain joins TRBV6-1 to TRBJ2-7, with no clear D. CDR1 and CDR2 (germline): MNHNS, SASEGT. Trimming removed 7 bases at V and 2 bases at J, with 9 bases between. CDR3 size: 12 residues. The DNA of the CDR3 is TGTGCCAGCACTGGCGACACCTACGAGCAGTACTTC. It codes for CASTGDTYEQYF.

The chain combines TRBV3-1 with TRBJ2-1; D is perhaps TRBD2 (7 bases). The V gene's germline CDR1 is LGHDT and CDR2 YNNKEL (reference sequence). The CDR3 has 13 amino acids. Between the trimmed V and J ends, which lost 3 bases and 8 bases, there was a span of 11 bases. The CDR3 spells CASSHEGGDEQFF. The DNA for the CDR3 is TGTGCCAGCAGCCACGAAGGGGGGGATGAGCAGTTCTTC.

This clonotype was detected only a few times. V gene TRBV6-5 combines with J gene TRBJ2-5; D gene ambiguous. Germline assignment: CDR1 MNHEY and CDR2 SVGAGI. Trimming took off 6 bases at V and 5 bases at J, with 13 bases between the two ends. CDR3 length equals 13 residues. DNA of the CDR3: TGTGCCAGCAGCCAACTCAAGTCGGAGACCCAGTACTTC. It translates to CASSQLKSETQYF.

This clonotype was seen a handful of times. This rearrangement joins TRBV20-1 to TRBJ2-3, with 7 bases identical to TRBD2. Germline values: CDR1 DFQATT, CDR2 SNEGSKA (reference sequence). The CDR3 contains 14 residues. Unmatched junction bases numbered 5, after V lost 3 bases and J lost 2 bases. For the CDR3, the DNA is TGCAGTGCTAGTGGGACTACCGACACAGATACGCAGTATTTT. Its protein is CSASGTTDTDTQYF.